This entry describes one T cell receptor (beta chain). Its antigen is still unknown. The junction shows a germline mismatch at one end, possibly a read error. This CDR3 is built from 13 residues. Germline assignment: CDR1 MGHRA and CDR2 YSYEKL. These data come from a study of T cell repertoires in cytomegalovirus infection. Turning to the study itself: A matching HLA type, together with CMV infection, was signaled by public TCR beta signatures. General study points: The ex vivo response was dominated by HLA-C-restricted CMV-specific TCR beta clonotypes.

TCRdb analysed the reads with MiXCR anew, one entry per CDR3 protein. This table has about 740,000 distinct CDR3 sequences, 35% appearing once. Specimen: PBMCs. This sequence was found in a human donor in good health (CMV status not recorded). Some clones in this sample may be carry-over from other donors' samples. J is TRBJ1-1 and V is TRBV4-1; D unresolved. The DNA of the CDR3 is TGTGCCAGCAGCCAGGAAGGCGCGGAAGAAGCTTTCTTT. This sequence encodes CASSQEGAEEAFF.